This T cell receptor beta chain was sequenced in a study of shared clonotypes between healthy human individuals. Naive-designated CD8 cells lacked CD45RO, were positively enriched for CCR7, and omitted terminally differentiated effector memory CD45RA+ cells. Profiling relied on immunoSEQ multiplex PCR, and the TCRdb table lists in-frame clones only, not all of them. The profile shows some 2.1 million clones, 93% of them singletons. Germline V gene data show CDR1 as SEHNR and CDR2 as FQNEAQ (reference sequence). The CDR3 is made up of 14 amino acids. The ends lost 5 bases at V and 11 bases at J; junction bases unmatched: 11.

What was sequenced was naive CD8+ T cells from PBMCs. The chain employs TRBV7-9 and TRBJ1-1, with 10 nucleotides matching TRBD1. This receptor was taken from a young man in good health. Some clones in this sample may be carry-over from other donors' samples. This CDR3 reads CASSPRTGGEGAFF. DNA for the CDR3: TGTGCCAGCAGCCCTAGGACAGGGGGTGAGGGGGCTTTCTTT. The full variable domain, its missing parts supplied by reference TRBV7-9 and TRBJ1-1, is DTGVSQNPRHKITKRGQNVTFRCDPISEHNRLYWYRQTLGQGPEFLTYFQNEAQLEKSRLLSDRFSAERPKGSFSTLEIQRTEQGDSAMYLCASSPRTGGEGAFFGQGTRLTVV.